Below, 12 T cell receptor beta chains from the same sample are listed, as sequenced in a study of T-cell memory formation after mild COVID-19. From the 5' RACE reads, TCRdb called clonotypes with MiXCR, one entry per CDR3 protein. The sample includes roughly 410,000 distinct CDR3 sequences, roughly 24% seen only once; the top ten take around 8.8%. The sequenced sample consisted of PBMCs or a T cell subset sorted from them (not recorded which). The source is an adult woman who had mild COVID-19 (a few samples of this study predate the infection). Cell type and time point are not known.

The chain uses TRBV6-5 and TRBJ2-1, with 9 bases that match TRBD1. Germline V CDR1 and CDR2: MNHEY, SVGAGI. Unmatched junction bases numbered 7, after V lost 2 bases and J lost 8 bases. The CDR3 is 15 residues long. CDR3 protein: CASSYPGTGSDEQFF. CDR3 in DNA: TGTGCCAGCAGTTACCCCGGGACAGGGAGCGATGAGCAGTTCTTC.

Notes on this clonotype: An end of the junction differs from the germline gene, which may be a read error. The chain carries TRBV12-3 or TRBV12-4 and TRBJ2-5; either TRBD1 or TRBD2 may supply D (5 bases each). The CDR3 is 18 residues long. In nucleotides, the CDR3 is TGTGCCAGCAGTTTTGACCCAAAGACAGCGGCCGTGCAAGGGACCCAGTACTTC. This codes for CASSFDPKTAAVQGTQYF.

J is TRBJ2-1 and V is TRBV7-2, with 9 bases that match TRBD1. Germline values: CDR1 SGHTA, CDR2 FQGNSA. The CDR3 length is 15 residues. Trimming removed 3 bases from V and 7 bases from J; junction bases left unmatched: 7. The CDR3, as DNA: TGTGCCAGCAGCTTGGGACAGGGATCTTCGAATGAGCAGTTCTTC. It yields the protein CASSLGQGSSNEQFF.

The V call is TRBV11-1, the J call TRBJ2-2, with TRBD1 identical over 7 bases. Germline values: CDR1 SGHAT, CDR2 FQDESV (reference sequence). The CDR3 loop spans 12 amino acids. Trimming at V came to 11 bases and at J to 6 bases, leaving 6 bases not matched to a gene. CDR3 in amino acids: CAAGGQAGELFF. DNA for the CDR3: TGTGCCGCCGGAGGACAGGCCGGGGAGCTGTTTTTT. The variable domain in full, completed from reference TRBV11-1 and TRBJ2-2, reads EAEVAQSPRYKITEKSQAVAFWCDPISGHATLYWYRQILGQGPELLVQFQDESVVDDSQLPKDRFSAERLKGVDSTLKIQPAELGDSAMYLCAAGGQAGELFFGEGSRLTVL.

The chain carries TRBV14 and TRBJ2-7, with 8 bases lining up with TRBD2. The CDR3 loop spans 15 amino acids. Germline V gene lookup returns CDR1 SGHDN and CDR2 FVKESK. V was pared by 5 bases and J by 0 bases, with 6 bases of the junction left unmatched. The chain's CDR3 is CASSTVSGVSYEQYF. CDR3 DNA: TGTGCCAGCAGCACGGTTAGCGGGGTCTCCTACGAGCAGTACTTC.

This clonotype has a single count. The rearrangement joins TRBV12-3 or TRBV12-4 to TRBJ2-7; TRBD1 is a possible D gene (6 bases). The CDR3 is 13 residues long. The V end lost 5 bases, the J end lost 4 bases, and 12 bases lay between the germline ends. CDR3 sequence: CASSPYDRYEQYF. The CDR3 DNA reads TGTGCCAGCAGTCCCTACGACAGGTACGAGCAGTACTTC.

This clonotype was counted only a few times. The V gene is TRBV27, the J gene TRBJ1-2; D perhaps matches TRBD1 (6 bases). This CDR3 is built from 13 residues. V was pared by 6 bases and J by 2 bases, with 10 bases between. The germline V gene has CDR1 MNHEY and CDR2 SMNVEV (reference sequence). The CDR3 reads CASRRTANYGYTF. The CDR3 bases are TGTGCCAGCAGAAGGACAGCGAACTATGGCTACACCTTC.

This chain uses TRBV20-1 with TRBJ1-2; D not resolved. Germline V lookup: CDR1 DFQATT, CDR2 SNEGSKA (reference sequence). Deletions cut 5 bases from V and 7 bases from J, with 17 bases between. The CDR3 extends over 13 amino acids. CDR3 DNA sequence: TGCAGTGCTTTGAAAAGGACCGGCTCTGGCTACACCTTC. Translating gives CSALKRTGSGYTF.

V and J are TRBV24-1 and TRBJ2-3; 7 nucleotides align to TRBD1. The CDR3 is made up of 13 amino acids. With V trimmed by 6 bases and J by 4 bases, 3 bases remained unmatched. CDR1 is KGHDR and CDR2 is SFDVKD in the germline V gene. CDR3 amino acids: CATSRDSPDTQYF. The CDR3 nucleotides are TGTGCCACCAGTCGGGACAGTCCAGATACGCAGTATTTT.

V and J are TRBV6-5 and TRBJ1-4; D call uncertain. V was clipped by 6 bases and J by 10 bases, with 15 bases between them. The CDR3 length is 13 residues. Per germline, CDR1 MNHEY and CDR2 SVGAGI. The DNA of the CDR3 is TGTGCCAGCAGCTTCCGGCCCGACCGAAAACTGTTTTTT. Its protein is CASSFRPDRKLFF.

This clonotype occurred a few times. This sequence joins TRBV7-2 and TRBJ1-1; D is perhaps TRBD1 (5 bases). CDR1 is SGHTA and CDR2 is FQGNSA in the germline V gene. With 1 base removed from V and 10 bases from J, the gap between germline ends came to 10 bases. The length of the CDR3 is 12 residues. The CDR3 DNA sequence: TGTGCCAGCAGCTTAGAGGCAGGGTTAGCTTTCTTT. Its protein is CASSLEAGLAFF. The complete variable domain, with remaining parts taken from reference TRBV7-2 and TRBJ1-1, reads GAGVSQSPSNKVTEKGKDVELRCDPISGHTALYWYRQSLGQGLEFLIYFQGNSAPDKSGLPSDRFSAERTGGSVSTLTIQRTQQEDSAVYLCASSLEAGLAFFGQGTRLTVV.

The chain joins TRBV27 to TRBJ2-7; D ambiguous. The germline gives CDR1 MNHEY, CDR2 SMNVEV (reference sequence). The CDR3 runs 16 residues. With 3 bases removed from V and 0 bases from J, the gap between germline ends came to 15 bases. CDR3 in amino acids: CASSFGGETGSYEQYF. For the CDR3, the DNA is TGTGCCAGCAGTTTTGGTGGCGAAACGGGCTCCTACGAGCAGTACTTC.